Presented here are 26 T cell receptor beta chains from one specimen sequenced in a study of T cell repertoires in cytomegalovirus infection. One entry per CDR3 protein results from TCRdb running MiXCR on the reads. The sample shows tens of thousands of distinct CDR3 sequences, 33% of them seen only once. Their cognate antigens are unknown. Source material: PBMCs, sequenced either directly or after in vitro stimulation (not recorded which). Receptor source: a human donor in good health (CMV status not recorded). Some clones in this sample may be carry-over from other donors' samples.

The V gene is TRBV20-1, the J gene TRBJ2-1; tentative D call: TRBD2 (6 bases). V shed 3 bases and J shed 5 bases, with 14 bases lying between them. There are 14 residues in the CDR3. Germline V gene lookup returns CDR1 DFQATT and CDR2 SNEGSKA (reference sequence). In DNA, the CDR3 is TGCAGTGCTAGCCCCGCTAGCGCCAACAATGAGCAGTTCTTC. It yields the protein CSASPASANNEQFF.

This chain joins TRBV6-5 and TRBJ1-2; D is possibly TRBD1 (5 bases). Per the germline V gene, CDR1 is MNHEY and CDR2 is SVGAGI. The CDR3 totals 17 residues. The ends were cut back, 0 bases at V and 4 bases at J, with 18 bases in the middle. In nucleotides, the CDR3 is TGTGCCAGCAGTTACTCGGATACGACAGCAACCCTCTATGGCTACACCTTC. Amino acids: CASSYSDTTATLYGYTF.

The table lists this clonotype with a few counts. The chain recombines TRBV19 with TRBJ1-4, with a tentative D call TRBD1 (6 bases). CDR1 is LNHDA, CDR2 SQIVND, per germline (reference sequence). CDR3 size: 20 residues. V lost 4 bases and J lost 0, with 24 bases in between. The CDR3 loop reads CASSTPRGGGRSATNEKLFF. The CDR3 bases are TGTGCCAGTAGTACACCCCGGGGCGGGGGCAGATCGGCAACTAATGAAAAACTGTTTTTT. The full variable domain, its missing parts supplied by reference TRBV19 and TRBJ1-4, is DGGITQSPKYLFRKEGQNVTLSCEQNLNHDAMYWYRQDPGQGLRLIYYSQIVNDFQKGDIAEGYSVSREKKESFPLTVTSAQKNPTAFYLCASSTPRGGGRSATNEKLFFGSGTQLSVL.

The sample holds many counts of this clonotype. The chain recombines TRBV7-2 with TRBJ2-3, with D possibly being TRBD2 (7 bases). The CDR3 is 14 residues long. V was trimmed by 8 bases and J by 4 bases, leaving 16 bases between them. From germline, CDR1 is SGHTA and CDR2 FQGNSA. The CDR3 region has the DNA TGTGCCAGCGGGGGGCGGGGGTCCGCAGATACGCAGTATTTT. Translating gives CASGGRGSADTQYF.

V and J are TRBV28 and TRBJ2-7, with D perhaps matching TRBD2 (5 bases). CDR3 length equals 12 residues. Germline V gene sequence: CDR1 MDHEN, CDR2 SYDVKM. Trimming removed 1 base from V and 4 bases from J, with 5 bases in between. The CDR3 loop is CASSLSGYEQYF. CDR3 coding DNA: TGTGCCAGCAGTTTATCGGGGTACGAGCAGTACTTC.

The chain is built from TRBV7-9 and TRBJ1-4; the D gene is possibly TRBD1 (6 bases). Germline lookup yields CDR1 SEHNR and CDR2 FQNEAQ (reference sequence). The CDR3 has 14 residues. Deletions cut 4 bases from V and 6 bases from J, with 12 bases between. The CDR3 DNA is TGTGCCAGCAGCTACAACAGGGCCTATGAAAAACTGTTTTTT. The encoded protein is CASSYNRAYEKLFF.

V and J are TRBV5-4 and TRBJ2-1; D is unresolved. Germline CDR1 reads SGHNT; CDR2 reads YYREEE (reference sequence). The V gene lost 4 bases and the J gene lost 8 bases, with 16 bases spanning the gap. CDR3 size: 14 residues. CDR3 nucleotide sequence: TGTGCCAGCAGCCCAACGACCCCGGAATATGAGCAGTTCTTC. It encodes CASSPTTPEYEQFF.

This clonotype turned up a few times. The rearrangement joins TRBV7-6 to TRBJ1-4; 8 positions agree with TRBD1. The ends lost 5 bases at V and 7 bases at J; junction bases unmatched: 6. The CDR3 runs to 14 residues. Germline V lookup: CDR1 SGHVS, CDR2 FNYEAQ. Written as DNA, the CDR3 is TGTGCCAGCAGCCGCGACAGGGGAGGTGAAAAACTGTTTTTT. It yields the protein CASSRDRGGEKLFF.

This chain uses TRBV12-3 or TRBV12-4 with TRBJ2-2; 9 bases agree with TRBD2. The CDR3 has 15 amino acids. With 6 bases clipped from V and 7 bases from J, the junction kept 9 bases outside the gene matches. CDR3 sequence (DNA): TGTGCCAGCAGCATTAGCGGGGGCCCCAACGGGGAGCTGTTTTTT. Its protein is CASSISGGPNGELFF.

V is TRBV14 and J is TRBJ2-7, with D possibly being TRBD2 (5 bases). V was shortened by 2 bases and J by 0 bases, with 8 bases between the two germline ends. The CDR3 extends over 14 amino acids. Germline V gene sequence: CDR1 SGHDN, CDR2 FVKESK. In DNA, the CDR3 is TGTGCCAGCAGCCAATTCGGGGACTCCTACGAGCAGTACTTC. This translates into CASSQFGDSYEQYF.

This clonotype was seen more than once but under ten times. The chain links TRBV4-1 to TRBJ2-5; weak D call: TRBD2 (6 bases). This CDR3 is 15 amino acids long. From germline, CDR1 is MGHRA and CDR2 YSYEKL. Trimming took off 1 base at V and 1 base at J, with 10 bases between the two ends. CDR3 loop: CASSQAGLIQETQYF. As DNA, the CDR3 is TGCGCCAGCAGCCAAGCGGGACTGATCCAAGAGACCCAGTACTTC.

This clonotype was counted only a few times. The chain uses TRBV19 and TRBJ1-2, with TRBD1 as a possible D gene (6 bases). CDR3 length equals 13 residues. Germline V gene lookup returns CDR1 LNHDA and CDR2 SQIVND (reference sequence). Deletions cut 10 bases from V and 6 bases from J, with 18 bases between. The DNA of the CDR3 is TGTGCCACTTCGACAGGTCTCGGTGATGGCTACACCTTC. Residues: CATSTGLGDGYTF.

The chain combines TRBV10-2 with TRBJ1-1; weak D call: TRBD1 (6 bases). Trimming removed 8 bases at V and 11 bases at J, with 42 bases between. This CDR3 region has 20 residues. Germline V gene sequence: CDR1 WSHSY, CDR2 SAAADI. CDR3 protein: CASRRKRGAISHKTRTGAFF. In DNA, the CDR3 is TGCGCCAGCCGGCGGAAGAGGGGGGCAATCTCACATAAAACGAGAACGGGGGCTTTCTTT.

This clonotype was counted only a few times. The chain joins TRBV7-4 to TRBJ1-1, with D uncertain. Deletions cut 1 base from V and 8 bases from J, with 8 bases between. The CDR3 is 12 amino acids. Germline CDR1 is SGHVT and CDR2 is SQSDAQ. The CDR3 DNA is TGTGCCAGCAGCTTAGACCCGTTGGAAGCTTTCTTT. Protein sequence: CASSLDPLEAFF.

The chain employs TRBV7-8 and TRBJ2-3, with a weak D call TRBD1 (5 bases). The V and J ends lost 1 base and 1 base respectively, with 6 bases between them. The CDR3 length is 14 residues. The germline CDR1 and CDR2 sequences are SGHVS and FQNEAQ. CDR3 in DNA: TGTGCCAGCAGCTTAGAAGGGGGCACAGATACGCAGTATTTT. Its translation: CASSLEGGTDTQYF.

This chain uses TRBV28 with TRBJ2-1; TRBD2 matches 13 bases. The CDR3 loop spans 16 amino acids. From germline, CDR1 is MDHEN and CDR2 SYDVKM. V trimming: 5 bases; J trimming: 5 bases; junction bases outside the gene matches: 6. The CDR3 spells CASSGPGLAGHNEQFF. In DNA, the CDR3 is TGTGCCAGCAGTGGCCCGGGACTAGCGGGGCACAATGAGCAGTTCTTC.

This clonotype was counted many times. The V and J genes are TRBV30 and TRBJ2-1; D could derive from TRBD1 or TRBD2 (6 bases each). CDR3 length: 12 amino acids. Germline V gene data show CDR1 as GTSNPN and CDR2 as SVGIG (reference sequence). The CDR3 reads CGLRGAYNEQFF. As DNA, the CDR3 is TGTGGGCTGAGGGGGGCCTACAATGAGCAGTTCTTC.

The chain uses TRBV12-3 or TRBV12-4 and TRBJ1-2; D may be TRBD1 (5 bases). The CDR3 extends over 12 amino acids. V was trimmed by 3 bases and J by 10 bases, leaving 12 bases between them. DNA of the CDR3: TGTGCCAGCAGTTTGGGGGAAACTAACTACACCTTC. As protein: CASSLGETNYTF.

The rearrangement uses TRBV12-5 and TRBJ1-6, with TRBD1 as a possible D gene (5 bases). V shed 7 bases and J shed 4 bases, with 8 bases lying between them. The CDR3 is 13 amino acids. Germline loops: CDR1 LGHNT, CDR2 FRNRAP. The CDR3 loop is CASAGAYNSPLHF. The CDR3 nucleotides read TGTGCTAGTGCTGGGGCTTATAATTCACCCCTCCACTTT.

This clonotype has at least ten counts. J is TRBJ2-7 and V is TRBV7-2; TRBD1 matches at 10 bases. CDR3 length: 14 residues. V trimming: 5 bases; J trimming: 4 bases; junction bases outside the gene matches: 5. CDR1 SGHTA and CDR2 FQGNSA come from the germline V gene. The CDR3 region has the DNA TGTGCCAGCAGCGGACAGGGGGAATTTTACGAGCAGTACTTC. Translation gives CASSGQGEFYEQYF.

In this sample, this clonotype turned up a few times. V is TRBV12-3 or TRBV12-4 and J is TRBJ2-1, with unresolved D. Trimming shortened V by 0 bases and J by 1 base, and 10 bases separated the two germline ends. The length of the CDR3 is 16 residues. The CDR3 region has the DNA TGTGCCAGCAGTTTAGCGCGCAGGAGTTCCTACAATGAGCAGTTCTTC. Its translation: CASSLARRSSYNEQFF.

This sequence joins TRBV6-6 and TRBJ2-7; perhaps TRBD2 as D (7 bases). CDR1 MNHNY and CDR2 SVGAGI come from the germline V gene (reference sequence). CDR3 length equals 17 residues. Between the trimmed V and J ends, which lost 3 bases and 3 bases, there was a span of 21 bases. CDR3 amino acids: CASSYLALSGTFYEQYF. CDR3 DNA sequence: TGTGCCAGCAGTTATCTCGCCTTGAGCGGGACATTCTACGAGCAGTACTTC.

In this sample, this clonotype turned up once. The CDR3 nucleotides are TGTGCCAGCAGCGCCCAAGGAACTAGCGGGAGTGGAGATGAGCAGTTCTTC. Protein product: CASSAQGTSGSGDEQFF. The chain combines TRBV9 with TRBJ2-1; 11 bases fit TRBD2. The germline gives CDR1 SGDLS, CDR2 YYNGEE. Losses at the gene ends were 3 bases for V and 8 bases for J; bases not matched to a gene: 13. This CDR3 is built from 17 residues.

This clonotype was recorded a few times. CDR3: CASSYTVDTEAFF. CDR3 DNA sequence: TGTGCCAGCAGTTATACAGTAGACACTGAAGCTTTCTTT. V gene TRBV6-6 combines with J gene TRBJ1-1, with D unresolved. Germline-derived CDR1 and CDR2 are MNHNY and SVGAGI (reference sequence). V lost 3 bases, J lost 3 bases, and 8 bases lay in between. The CDR3 extends over 13 amino acids.

The V call is TRBV6-5, the J call TRBJ1-2; D gene ambiguous. V dropped 2 bases and J dropped 5 bases, with 9 bases sitting between them. The CDR3 has 13 amino acids. Germline V CDR1 and CDR2: MNHEY, SVGAGI. The CDR3 spells CASSYATAYGYTF. The CDR3 region has the DNA TGTGCCAGCAGTTACGCTACAGCTTATGGCTACACCTTC.

This clonotype was observed a single time. V usage is TRBV10-3 and J usage is TRBJ1-5, with unresolved D. Germline V gives CDR1 ENHRY, CDR2 SYGVKD. There are 17 residues in the CDR3. Trimming pared 4 bases from V and 0 bases from J, leaving 16 bases between. This chain's CDR3 is CAISGSSGYYSNQPQHF. CDR3 sequence (DNA): TGTGCCATCAGTGGGTCTTCGGGGTACTATAGCAATCAGCCCCAGCATTTT.